One sample yielded the 13 T cell receptor beta chains listed below, sequenced in a study of T cells in Graves' hyperthyroidism and ophthalmopathy (dated by TCRdb to the late 2010s). Receptors were amplified or captured by multiplex PCR. Sequencer: Illumina HiSeq 2000. The TCR beta CDR3 regions were amplified from the RNA transcripts. A first-round RT-PCR of the TCR CDR3 used the HTBI primer set with the Qiagen OneStep RT-PCR kit. The public reads were quality trimmed at Q25 with fastp and then assembled into clones with MiXCR by TCRdb, keeping productive beta chains. One record per CDR3 amino acid sequence lists the most common genes and DNA. The sample has hundreds of thousands of distinct CDR3 sequences on record, 12% to 15% of them singletons. The ten largest account for roughly 10% of the sample. Source material: blood. These receptors came from a woman aged 18-35 years with Graves' hyperthyroidism.

This clonotype was counted between two and nine times. The chain combines TRBV6-1 with TRBJ2-7; D gene ambiguous. Germline assignment: CDR1 MNHNS and CDR2 SASEGT. This CDR3 comprises 12 residues. With 3 bases removed from V and 6 bases from J, the gap between germline ends came to 9 bases. The CDR3 sequence is CASSEYRLEQYF. The CDR3 DNA is TGTGCCAGCAGTGAGTACCGACTCGAGCAGTACTTC.

This clonotype showed up many times. The CDR3 DNA reads TGTGCCAGCAGTTTATACAGTGCCTACGAGCAGTACTTC. Its protein product is CASSLYSAYEQYF. The chain uses TRBV28 and TRBJ2-7, with no clear D. Germline CDR1 and CDR2: MDHEN and SYDVKM. This CDR3 has 13 amino acids. V was trimmed by 1 base and J by 2 bases, leaving 6 bases between them.

There are many counts of this clonotype. This chain connects TRBV29-1 to TRBJ2-1; no definite D call. Per the germline V gene, CDR1 is SQVTM and CDR2 is ANQGSEA. V was cut by 1 base and J by 0 bases, with 10 bases left in between. The CDR3 consists of 15 residues. The CDR3 loop reads CSVEARTSSYNEQFF. The CDR3 bases are TGCAGCGTTGAAGCCCGGACGAGCTCCTACAATGAGCAGTTCTTC.

This chain uses TRBV7-9 with TRBJ2-1; TRBD2 aligns across 11 bases. The CDR3 is made up of 18 amino acids. Trimming removed 2 bases from V and 7 bases from J; junction bases left unmatched: 13. Germline V lookup: CDR1 SEHNR, CDR2 FQNEAQ (reference sequence). The CDR3 region is CASSLRLAGSRGPNEQFF. The CDR3 coding sequence is TGTGCCAGCAGCTTACGACTAGCGGGAAGTCGGGGTCCGAATGAGCAGTTCTTC.

Only a few counts were recorded for this clonotype. The chain couples TRBV15 to TRBJ2-1; TRBD2 aligns across 7 bases. This CDR3 has 16 amino acids. Germline CDR1 and CDR2: LNHNV and YYDKDF (reference sequence). V dropped 1 base and J dropped 4; count of bases not matched to a gene: 7. The CDR3 sequence is CATSRVASGLYNEQFF. CDR3 coding DNA: TGTGCCACCAGCAGAGTTGCTAGCGGACTTTACAATGAGCAGTTCTTC.

The chain is built from TRBV7-9 and TRBJ1-5; possible D gene TRBD1, 5 bases. The CDR3 is made up of 14 amino acids. CDR1 is SEHNR and CDR2 is FQNEAQ in the germline V gene (reference sequence). Trimming removed 5 bases from V and 7 bases from J, with 15 bases in between. CDR3 residues: CASSVGGDEQPQHF. The CDR3 DNA reads TGTGCCAGCAGCGTCGGGGGAGACGAGCAGCCCCAGCATTTT.

The rearrangement joins TRBV11-2 to TRBJ1-4, with TRBD1 matching 7 bases. CDR1 is SGHAT and CDR2 is FQNNGV in the germline V gene. Trimming cost V 4 bases and J 2 bases; bases outside gene matches: 13. CDR3 size: 18 residues. CDR3 in amino acids: CASSSDILPTGTNEKLFF. In DNA, the CDR3 is TGTGCCAGCAGCTCCGACATCCTACCGACAGGGACTAATGAAAAACTGTTTTTT.

V and J are TRBV4-1 and TRBJ2-5; perhaps TRBD1 as D (6 bases). Trimming shortened V by 3 bases and J by 1 base, and 21 bases separated the two germline ends. The germline V gene has CDR1 MGHRA and CDR2 YSYEKL. The length of the CDR3 is 18 residues. CDR3 region: CASSQTAGQQGAQETQYF. The CDR3 DNA reads as TGCGCCAGCAGCCAGACTGCCGGCCAACAGGGAGCCCAAGAGACCCAGTACTTC.

Ten or more counts support this clonotype. V usage is TRBV2 and J usage is TRBJ1-5; TRBD1 matches 9 bases. CDR1 is SNHLY, CDR2 FYNNEI, per germline. The V and J ends lost 5 bases and 0 bases, in that order; junction bases with no gene match: 8. The CDR3 consists of 17 residues. Here the CDR3 DNA reads TGTGCCAGCAGTCCCGTATGGGACAGGGATAGCAATCAGCCCCAGCATTTT. It encodes CASSPVWDRDSNQPQHF.

This clonotype was picked up a small number of times. The chain couples TRBV29-1 to TRBJ2-1; 10 bases are shared with TRBD2. V lost 4 bases and J lost 9; bases outside the gene matches: 12. From germline, CDR1 is SQVTM and CDR2 ANQGSEA. The CDR3 sequence is 15 residues long. CDR3 DNA sequence: TGCAGCGTTGGGTTGGGTAGCGGGAGGCGAGGTGAGCAGTTCTTC. It specifies CSVGLGSGRRGEQFF.

The chain joins TRBV6-1 to TRBJ2-5; no clear D gene. V dropped 8 bases and J dropped 5 bases, with 9 bases sitting between them. The CDR3 is made up of 11 amino acids. Germline CDR1 and CDR2: MNHNS and SASEGT. This chain's CDR3 is CASFGGETQYF. Written as DNA, the CDR3 is TGTGCCAGCTTCGGCGGCGAGACCCAGTACTTC.

The chain is built from TRBV4-3 and TRBJ2-2; 11 bases fit TRBD2. Looked up from germline, CDR1 is LGHNA and CDR2 is YSLEER. Trimming took 1 base from V and 3 from J; bases not matched to a gene: 16. The CDR3 contains 21 residues. The CDR3 DNA follows: TGCGCCAGCAGCCAAGTGGGAACTAGCGGGGGAGTTTGGGGCTACACCGGGGAGCTGTTTTTT. Translation: CASSQVGTSGGVWGYTGELFF.

This clonotype has ten or more counts. J is TRBJ2-7 and V is TRBV20-1; D may match TRBD1 or TRBD2 (5 bases each). The germline gives CDR1 DFQATT, CDR2 SNEGSKA (reference sequence). The V gene lost 6 bases and the J gene lost 2 bases, with 11 bases spanning the gap. The CDR3 has 12 residues. CDR3 region: CSATGPTYEQYF. CDR3 nucleotide sequence: TGCAGTGCAACGGGACCTACCTACGAGCAGTACTTC.